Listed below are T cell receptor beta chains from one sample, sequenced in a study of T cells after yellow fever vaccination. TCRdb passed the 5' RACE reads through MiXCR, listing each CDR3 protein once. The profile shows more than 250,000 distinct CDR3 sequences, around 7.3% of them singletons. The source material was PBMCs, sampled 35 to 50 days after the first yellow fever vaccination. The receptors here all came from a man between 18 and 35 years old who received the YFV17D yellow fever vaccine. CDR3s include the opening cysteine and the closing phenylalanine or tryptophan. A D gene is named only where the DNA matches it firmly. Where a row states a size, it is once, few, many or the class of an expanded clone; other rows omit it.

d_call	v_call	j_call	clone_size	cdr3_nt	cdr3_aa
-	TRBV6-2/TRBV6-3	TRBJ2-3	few	TGTGCCAGCAGACTGGACAGTGCAGATACGCAGTATTTT	CASRLDSADTQYF
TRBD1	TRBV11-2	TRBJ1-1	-	TGTGCCAGCAGGAACCGGGACAGGCACACTGAAGCTTTCTTT	CASRNRDRHTEAFF
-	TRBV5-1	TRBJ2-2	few	TGCGCCAGCAGCTTGCTCCACACCGGGGAGCTGTTTTTT	CASSLLHTGELFF
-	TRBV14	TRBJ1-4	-	TGTGCCAGCAGCCAAGGGGAAAGCACTAATGAAAAACTGTTTTTT	CASSQGESTNEKLFF
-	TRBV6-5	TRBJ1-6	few	TGTGCCAGCAGTTTCTCCGGGACCCTTTCACCCCTCCACTTT	CASSFSGTLSPLHF
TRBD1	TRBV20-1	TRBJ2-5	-	TGCAGTGCTAGGGACCCGACAGGGAAAGAGACCCAGTACTTC	CSARDPTGKETQYF
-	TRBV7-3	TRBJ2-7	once	TGTGCCAGCAGCTTGTTTGCGGGGCTGACAGGGAGCGAGCAGTACTTC	CASSLFAGLTGSEQYF
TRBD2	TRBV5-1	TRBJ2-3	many	TGCGCCAGCAGCTTGGGAAGACTAGCGGGGGCGGATACGCAGTATTTT	CASSLGRLAGADTQYF
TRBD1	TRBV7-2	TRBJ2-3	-	TGTGCCAGCAGCCTAAGGGACAGCTATGCAGATACGCAGTATTTT	CASSLRDSYADTQYF
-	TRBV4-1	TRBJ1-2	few	TGCGCCAGCAGCCAATGGGGAGGGGACGGAACAAATGGCTACACCTTC	CASSQWGGDGTNGYTF
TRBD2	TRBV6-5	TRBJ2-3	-	TGTGCCAGCAGTTATAGCGGGGGGGCCGCAGATACGCAGTATTTT	CASSYSGGAADTQYF
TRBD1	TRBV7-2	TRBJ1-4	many	TGTGCCAGCAGCGCCGACAGGGGCCCGTATATTCCGTTTTTT	CASSADRGPYIPFF
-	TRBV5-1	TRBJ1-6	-	TGCGCCAGCAGCTTCATGGACCTCAATTCACCCCTCCACTTT	CASSFMDLNSPLHF
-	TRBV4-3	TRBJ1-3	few	TGCGCCAGCAGCCAAGATTCAGGGTCTGGAAACACCATATATTTT	CASSQDSGSGNTIYF